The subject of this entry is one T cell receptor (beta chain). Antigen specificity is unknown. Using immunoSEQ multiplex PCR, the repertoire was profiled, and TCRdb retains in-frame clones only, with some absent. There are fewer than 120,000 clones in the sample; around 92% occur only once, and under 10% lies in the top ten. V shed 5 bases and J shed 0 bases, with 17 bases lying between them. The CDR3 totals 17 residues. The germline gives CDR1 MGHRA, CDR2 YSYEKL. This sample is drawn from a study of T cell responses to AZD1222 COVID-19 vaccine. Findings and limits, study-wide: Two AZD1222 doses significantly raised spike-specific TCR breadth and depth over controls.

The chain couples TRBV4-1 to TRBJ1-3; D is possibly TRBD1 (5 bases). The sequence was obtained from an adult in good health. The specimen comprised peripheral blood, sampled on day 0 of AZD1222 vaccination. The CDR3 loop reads CASSLHRDAISGNTIYF. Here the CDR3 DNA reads TGCGCCAGCAGCTTGCACCGGGACGCTATCTCTGGAAACACCATATATTTT.